The clone carrying this T cell receptor beta chain was detected only once. Its specificity is not known. TCRdb keeps only in-frame clones here, not all; method: immunoSEQ multiplex PCR. The sample carries under 85,000 clones, roughly nine tenths recorded once. The sample comes from a study of OX40 agonist ivuxolimab in advanced cancers. Study-wide background: Roughly two fifths of patients had received prior checkpoint inhibitor therapy. Study results and caveats: Within 6 weeks, CD4+ and CD8+ blood T cells expanded clonally at 0.1 to 3.0 mg/kg.

The sequencing used CD4+ or CD8+ T cells sorted from blood, collected in a trial of the OX40 agonist ivuxolimab. The clonotype comes from an adult with an advanced solid tumor such as melanoma, head and neck, liver or kidney cancer.

DNA of the CDR3: TGCGCCAGCAGCTATAGCTTAGCGGGAGGTAACAATGAGCAGTTCTTC. It is translated as CASSYSLAGGNNEQFF. The J gene is TRBJ2-1, the V gene TRBV5-1; 10 positions agree with TRBD2. In germline, CDR1 is SGHRS, CDR2 YFSETQ. This CDR3 contains 16 residues. With 3 bases clipped from V and 5 bases from J, the junction kept 8 bases outside the gene matches. Drawing the rest from reference TRBV5-1 and TRBJ2-1, the complete variable domain is KAGVTQTPRYLIKTRGQQVTLSCSPISGHRSVSWYQQTPGQGLQFLFEYFSETQRNKGNFPGRFSGRQFSNSRSEMNVSTLELGDSALYLCASSYSLAGGNNEQFFGPGTRLTVL.